This T cell receptor (beta chain) was observed in a study of early T cells in non-severe SARS-CoV-2 infection. The CDR3 sequence is 14 residues long. Germline CDR1 is SEHNR and CDR2 is FQNEAQ (reference sequence). V lost 6 bases and J 1 base, leaving 9 bases between the germline ends. TCRdb processed the 5' RACE reads anew with MiXCR; each CDR3 protein has one entry. The data show approximately 35,000 distinct CDR3 sequences, with approximately 5.2% seen just once and roughly 13% held by the top ten. At least ten counts were recorded for this clonotype. This TCR came from an adult who was a healthcare worker with PCR-confirmed SARS-CoV-2 infection or an uninfected control (not recorded which). The source material was whole blood. The chain is built from TRBV7-9 and TRBJ2-2, with D uncertain. CDR3 region: CASRLMENTGELFF. Here the CDR3 DNA reads TGTGCCAGCAGGTTAATGGAGAACACCGGGGAGCTGTTTTTT.